The clone carrying this T cell receptor (beta chain) was picked up a small number of times. Its antigen remains unknown. These data are taken from a study of blood T cells in healthy people across ages. Notes on the study in general: No conclusive comparison of naive versus antigen-experienced cells was possible with unsorted PBMCs.

CDR1 and CDR2 (germline): LGHNA, YNFKEQ. The CDR3 is 15 residues long. V was cut by 1 base and J by 0 bases, with 10 bases left in between. It was with a sample-barcoded 5' primer and a J-beta primer mix that a second PCR of roughly 7 to 12 cycles was run. TCRdb reprocessed the 5' RACE reads with MiXCR, giving one entry per CDR3 protein. The sample records approximately 800,000 distinct CDR3 sequences, about 55% being singletons. The V gene is TRBV4-2, the J gene TRBJ2-7; no clear D. The sequenced material came from blood. This sequence originates from an elderly man in good health. The CDR3: CASSQVWGSSYEQYF. As DNA, the CDR3 is TGTGCCAGCAGCCAAGTATGGGGAAGCTCCTACGAGCAGTACTTC.